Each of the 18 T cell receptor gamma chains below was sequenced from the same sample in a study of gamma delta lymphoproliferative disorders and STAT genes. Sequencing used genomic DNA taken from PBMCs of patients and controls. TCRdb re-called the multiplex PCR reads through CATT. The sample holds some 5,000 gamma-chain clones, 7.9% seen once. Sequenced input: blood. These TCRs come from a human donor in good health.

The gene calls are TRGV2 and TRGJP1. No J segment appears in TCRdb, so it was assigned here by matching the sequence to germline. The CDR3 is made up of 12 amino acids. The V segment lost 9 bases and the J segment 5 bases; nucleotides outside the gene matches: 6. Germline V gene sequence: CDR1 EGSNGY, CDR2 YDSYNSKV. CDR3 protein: CATRFTGWFKIF. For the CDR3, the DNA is TGTGCCACCCGTTTTACTGGTTGGTTCAAGATATTT.

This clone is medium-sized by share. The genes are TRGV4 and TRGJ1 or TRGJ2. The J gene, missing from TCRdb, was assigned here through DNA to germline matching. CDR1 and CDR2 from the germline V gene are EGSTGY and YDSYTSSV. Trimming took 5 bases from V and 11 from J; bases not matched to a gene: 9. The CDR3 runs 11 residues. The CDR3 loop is CATWASEEKLF. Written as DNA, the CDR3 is TGTGCCACCTGGGCTTCGGAAGAGAAACTCTTT.

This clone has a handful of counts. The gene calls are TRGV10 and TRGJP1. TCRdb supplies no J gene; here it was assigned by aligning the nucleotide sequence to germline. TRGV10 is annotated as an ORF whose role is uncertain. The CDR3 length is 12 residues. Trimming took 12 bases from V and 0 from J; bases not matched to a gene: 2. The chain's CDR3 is CAAYTTGWFKIF. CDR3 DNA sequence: TGTGCTGCTTATACCACTGGTTGGTTCAAGATATTT.

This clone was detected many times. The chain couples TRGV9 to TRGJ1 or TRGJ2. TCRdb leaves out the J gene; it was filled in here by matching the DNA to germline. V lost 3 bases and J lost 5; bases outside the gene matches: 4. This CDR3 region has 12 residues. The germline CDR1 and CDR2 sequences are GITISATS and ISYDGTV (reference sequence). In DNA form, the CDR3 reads TGTGCCTTGTGGGAGTGGGATTATAAGAAACTCTTT. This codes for CALWEWDYKKLF.

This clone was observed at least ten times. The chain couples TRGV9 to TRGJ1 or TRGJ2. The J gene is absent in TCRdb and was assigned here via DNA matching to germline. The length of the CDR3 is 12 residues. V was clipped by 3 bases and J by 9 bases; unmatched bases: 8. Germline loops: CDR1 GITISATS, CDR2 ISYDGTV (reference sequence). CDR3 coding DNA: TGTGCCTTGTGGGAGAGGCACTTTAAGAAACTCTTT. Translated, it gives CALWERHFKKLF.

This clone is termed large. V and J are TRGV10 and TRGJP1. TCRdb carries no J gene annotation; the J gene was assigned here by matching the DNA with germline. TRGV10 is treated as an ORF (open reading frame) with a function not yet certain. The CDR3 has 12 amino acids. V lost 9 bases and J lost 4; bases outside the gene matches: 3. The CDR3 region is CAACCTGWFKIF. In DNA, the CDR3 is TGTGCTGCGTGCTGCACTGGTTGGTTCAAGATATTT.

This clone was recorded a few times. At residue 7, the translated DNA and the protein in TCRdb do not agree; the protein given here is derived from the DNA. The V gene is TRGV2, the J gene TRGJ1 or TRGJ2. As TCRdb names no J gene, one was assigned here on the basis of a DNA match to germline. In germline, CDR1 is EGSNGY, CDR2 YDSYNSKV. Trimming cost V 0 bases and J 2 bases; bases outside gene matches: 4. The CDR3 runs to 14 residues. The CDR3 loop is CATWDGEHYYKKLF. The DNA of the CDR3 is TGTGCCACCTGGGACGGGGAACATTATTATAAGAAACTCTTT.

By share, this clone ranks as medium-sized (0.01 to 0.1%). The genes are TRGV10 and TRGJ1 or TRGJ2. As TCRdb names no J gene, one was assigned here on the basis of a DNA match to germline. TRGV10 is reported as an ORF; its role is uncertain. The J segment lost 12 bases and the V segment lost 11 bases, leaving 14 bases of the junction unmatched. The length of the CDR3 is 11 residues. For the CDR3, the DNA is TGTGCTGCGGCTCCAATTCGGGGGAAACTCTTT. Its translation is CAAAPIRGKLF.

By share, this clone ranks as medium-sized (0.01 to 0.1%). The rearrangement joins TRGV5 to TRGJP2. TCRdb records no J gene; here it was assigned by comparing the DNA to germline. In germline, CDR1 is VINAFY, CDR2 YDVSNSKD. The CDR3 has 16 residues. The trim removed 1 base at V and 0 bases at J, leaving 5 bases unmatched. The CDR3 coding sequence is TGTGCCACCTGGGACAGATCCGATAGTAGTGATTGGATCAAGACGTTT. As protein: CATWDRSDSSDWIKTF.

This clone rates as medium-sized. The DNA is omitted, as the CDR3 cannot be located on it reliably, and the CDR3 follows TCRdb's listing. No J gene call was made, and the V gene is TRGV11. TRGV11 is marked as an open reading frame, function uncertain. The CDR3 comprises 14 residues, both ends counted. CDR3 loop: CTTVPANPSSAKLF.

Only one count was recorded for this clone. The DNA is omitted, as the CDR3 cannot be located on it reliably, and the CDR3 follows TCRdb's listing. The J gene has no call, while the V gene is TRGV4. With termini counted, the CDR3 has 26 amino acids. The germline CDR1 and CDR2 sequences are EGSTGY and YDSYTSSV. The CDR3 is CAILLKMTLESITVPPGMANYYKKLF.

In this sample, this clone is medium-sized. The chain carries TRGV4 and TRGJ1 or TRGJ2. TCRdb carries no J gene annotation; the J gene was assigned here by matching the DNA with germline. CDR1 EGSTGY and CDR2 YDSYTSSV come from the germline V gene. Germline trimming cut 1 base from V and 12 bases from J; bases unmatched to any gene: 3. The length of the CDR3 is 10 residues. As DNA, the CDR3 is TGTGCCACCTGGGATGGCTGGAAACTCTTT. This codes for CATWDGWKLF.

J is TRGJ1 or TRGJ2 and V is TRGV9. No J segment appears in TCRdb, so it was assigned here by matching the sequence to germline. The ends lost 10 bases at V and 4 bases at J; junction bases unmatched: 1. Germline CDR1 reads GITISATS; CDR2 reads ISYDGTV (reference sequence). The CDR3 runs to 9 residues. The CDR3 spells CAFYYKKLF. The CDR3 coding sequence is TGTGCCTTCTATTATAAGAAACTCTTT.

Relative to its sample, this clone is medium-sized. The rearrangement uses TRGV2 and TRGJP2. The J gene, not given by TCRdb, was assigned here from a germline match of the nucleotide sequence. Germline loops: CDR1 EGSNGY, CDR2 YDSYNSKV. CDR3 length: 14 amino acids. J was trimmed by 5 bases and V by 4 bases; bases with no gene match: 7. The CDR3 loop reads CATWDLGSDWIKTF. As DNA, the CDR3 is TGTGCCACCTGGGATCTAGGGAGTGATTGGATCAAGACGTTT.

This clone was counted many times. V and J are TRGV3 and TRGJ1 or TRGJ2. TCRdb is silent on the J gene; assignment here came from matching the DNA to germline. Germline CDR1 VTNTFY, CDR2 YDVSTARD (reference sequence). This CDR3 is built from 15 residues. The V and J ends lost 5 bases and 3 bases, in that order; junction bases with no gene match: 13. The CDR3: CATWALLNLYYKKLF. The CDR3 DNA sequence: TGTGCCACCTGGGCCCTCCTTAACCTTTATTATAAGAAACTCTTT.

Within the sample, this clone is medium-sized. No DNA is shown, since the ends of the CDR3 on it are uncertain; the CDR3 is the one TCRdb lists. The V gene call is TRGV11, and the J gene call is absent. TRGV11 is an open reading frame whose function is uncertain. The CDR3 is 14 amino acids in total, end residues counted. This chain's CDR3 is CTTVPAGLLGEKLF.

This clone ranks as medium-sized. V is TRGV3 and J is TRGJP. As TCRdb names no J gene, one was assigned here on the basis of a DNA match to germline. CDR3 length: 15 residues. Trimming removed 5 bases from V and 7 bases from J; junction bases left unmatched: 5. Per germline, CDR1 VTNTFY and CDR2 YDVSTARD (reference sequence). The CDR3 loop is CATWVRELGKKIKVF. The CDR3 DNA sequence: TGTGCCACCTGGGTCCGGGAGTTGGGCAAAAAAATCAAGGTATTT.

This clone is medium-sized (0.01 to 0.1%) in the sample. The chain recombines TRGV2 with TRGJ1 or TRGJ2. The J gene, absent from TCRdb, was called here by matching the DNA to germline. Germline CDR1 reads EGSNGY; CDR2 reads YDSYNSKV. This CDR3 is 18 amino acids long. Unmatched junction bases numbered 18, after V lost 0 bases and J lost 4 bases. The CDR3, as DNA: TGTGCCACCTGGGACGGGCGCGCCCGTATTCTTCCCTATTATAAGAAACTCTTT. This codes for CATWDGRARILPYYKKLF.